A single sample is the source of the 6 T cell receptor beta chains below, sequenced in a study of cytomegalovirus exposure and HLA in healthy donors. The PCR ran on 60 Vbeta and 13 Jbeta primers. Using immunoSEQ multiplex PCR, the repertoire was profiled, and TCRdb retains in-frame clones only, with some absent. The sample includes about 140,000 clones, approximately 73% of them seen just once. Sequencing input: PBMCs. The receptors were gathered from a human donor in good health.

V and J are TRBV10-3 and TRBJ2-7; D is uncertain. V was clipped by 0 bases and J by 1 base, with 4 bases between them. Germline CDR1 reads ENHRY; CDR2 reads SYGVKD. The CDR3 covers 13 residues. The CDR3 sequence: CAISESLSYEQYF. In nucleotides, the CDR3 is TGTGCCATCAGTGAGTCTCTTTCCTACGAGCAGTACTTC.

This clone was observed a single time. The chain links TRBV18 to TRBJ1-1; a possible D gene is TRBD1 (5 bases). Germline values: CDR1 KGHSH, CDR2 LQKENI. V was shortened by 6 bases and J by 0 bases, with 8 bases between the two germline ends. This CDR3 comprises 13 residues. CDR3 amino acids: CASSQGMNTEAFF. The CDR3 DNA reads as TGTGCCAGCTCTCAGGGCATGAACACTGAAGCTTTCTTT. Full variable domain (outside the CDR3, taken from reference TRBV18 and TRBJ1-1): NAGVMQNPRHLVRRRGQEARLRCSPMKGHSHVYWYRQLPEEGLKFMVYLQKENIIDESGMPKERFSAEFPKEGPSILRIQQVVRGDSAAYFCASSQGMNTEAFFGQGTRLTVV.

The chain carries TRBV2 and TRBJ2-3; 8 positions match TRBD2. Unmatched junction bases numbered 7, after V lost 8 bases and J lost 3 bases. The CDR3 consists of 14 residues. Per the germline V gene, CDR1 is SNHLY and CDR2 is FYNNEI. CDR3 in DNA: TGTGCCAGCCGTTGGAGCGGGGGTACAGATACGCAGTATTTT. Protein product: CASRWSGGTDTQYF.

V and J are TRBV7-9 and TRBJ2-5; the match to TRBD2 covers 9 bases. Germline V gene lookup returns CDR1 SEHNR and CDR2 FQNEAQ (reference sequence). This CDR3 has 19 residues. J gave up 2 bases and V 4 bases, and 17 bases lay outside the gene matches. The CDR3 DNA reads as TGTGCCAGCAGCTCTGGGACAGTTTTAGCGGGAGTCTGGCAAGAGACCCAGTACTTC. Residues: CASSSGTVLAGVWQETQYF.

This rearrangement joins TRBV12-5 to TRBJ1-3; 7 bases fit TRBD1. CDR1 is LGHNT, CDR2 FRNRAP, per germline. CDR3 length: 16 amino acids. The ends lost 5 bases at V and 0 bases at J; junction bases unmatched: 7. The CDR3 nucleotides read TGTGCTAGTGGTCCGAGGGACAGCCTCTCTGGAAACACCATATATTTT. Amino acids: CASGPRDSLSGNTIYF.

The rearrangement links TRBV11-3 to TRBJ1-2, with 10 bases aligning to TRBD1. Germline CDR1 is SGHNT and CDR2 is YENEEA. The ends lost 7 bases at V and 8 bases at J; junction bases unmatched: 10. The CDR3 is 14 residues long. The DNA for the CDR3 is TGTGCCAGCACCTTTCCGGGACAGGGGAAAGGCTACACCTTC. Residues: CASTFPGQGKGYTF.